Included here is one TCR beta chain sequence, with context. The data were obtained in a study of OX40 agonist ivuxolimab in advanced cancers. Study at large: The patients received ivuxolimab by intravenous route every 2 weeks at 0.01 to 10 mg/kg. Dose-escalation cases comprised hepatocellular carcinoma, melanoma, renal cell or head and neck cancer.

From germline, CDR1 is MNHEY and CDR2 SMNVEV (reference sequence). The CDR3 spans 15 residues. Trimming took off 2 bases at V and 5 bases at J, with 13 bases between the two ends. Profiling relied on immunoSEQ multiplex PCR, and the TCRdb table lists in-frame clones only, not all of them. The sample has roughly 87,000 clones, just over 90% seen once; the top ten hold approximately 0.7%. The receptor comes from an adult with an advanced solid tumor such as melanoma, head and neck, liver or kidney cancer. The sequences come from CD4+ or CD8+ T cells sorted from blood, collected in a trial of the OX40 agonist ivuxolimab. The chain couples TRBV27 to TRBJ1-5; D possibly corresponds to TRBD1 (6 bases). The CDR3 spells CASSLKGVLDQPQHF. CDR3 DNA sequence: TGTGCCAGCAGTTTAAAGGGGGTTCTTGATCAGCCCCAGCATTTT.